The rows below give T cell receptor beta chains drawn from one sample of a study of naive and memory T cell subsets. One entry per CDR3 protein results from TCRdb running MiXCR on the UMI-ligation and nested PCR reads. Among 140,000 to 150,000 distinct CDR3 sequences, about a sixth were seen once, and the ten largest hold about 0.15%. Sequencing used naive CD4+ T cells from blood. These receptors came from a human donor in good health. Both conserved end residues are part of each CDR3. A D gene is named only where the DNA matches it firmly. Clone size is not always given. Where it is, it says once, few, many or a class for expanded clones.

j_call: TRBJ2-1; v_call: TRBV29-1; clone_size: NA; cdr3_length: 14; d_call: NA; cdr3_nt: TGCAGCGTTGAACGGGAGTGGGGGACCAATGAGCAGTTCTTC; cdr3_aa: CSVEREWGTNEQFF
j_call: TRBJ2-2; v_call: TRBV23-1; clone_size: NA; cdr3_length: 16; d_call: NA; cdr3_nt: TGCGCCAGCAGTCAACCAAAGAAAAGGGGCGCCGGGGAGCTGTTTTTT; cdr3_aa: CASSQPKKRGAGELFF
j_call: TRBJ1-1; v_call: TRBV9; clone_size: NA; cdr3_length: 19; d_call: TRBD1; cdr3_nt: TGTGCCAGCAGCGTCCCCGAGGGGGCCTTCCGTAACATGAACACTGAAGCTTTCTTT; cdr3_aa: CASSVPEGAFRNMNTEAFF
j_call: TRBJ2-2; v_call: TRBV9; clone_size: NA; cdr3_length: 15; d_call: TRBD2; cdr3_nt: TGTGCCAGCAGCGTATCCGCGGGGGAGGTAGGGGAGCTGTTTTTT; cdr3_aa: CASSVSAGEVGELFF
j_call: TRBJ2-1; v_call: TRBV27; clone_size: few; cdr3_length: 15; d_call: TRBD1; cdr3_nt: TGTGCCAGCAGTCCGAGGGACAGGGGGTTCACTGAGCAGTTCTTC; cdr3_aa: CASSPRDRGFTEQFF
j_call: TRBJ2-4; v_call: TRBV6-2/TRBV6-3; clone_size: NA; cdr3_length: 20; d_call: TRBD2; cdr3_nt: TGTGCCAGCAGAACCGACTGGGGGACTAGCGGGATTAGCGCCAAAAACATTCAGTACTTC; cdr3_aa: CASRTDWGTSGISAKNIQYF
j_call: TRBJ2-1; v_call: TRBV19; clone_size: NA; cdr3_length: 13; d_call: TRBD1; cdr3_nt: TGTGCCAGTGGGACAGGGGACTACAATGAGCAGTTCTTC; cdr3_aa: CASGTGDYNEQFF
j_call: TRBJ2-3; v_call: TRBV12-3/TRBV12-4; clone_size: NA; cdr3_length: 14; d_call: NA; cdr3_nt: TGTGCCAGCAGCCGACGGGCCAGCACAGATACGCAGTATTTT; cdr3_aa: CASSRRASTDTQYF
j_call: TRBJ2-1; v_call: TRBV29-1; clone_size: few; cdr3_length: 16; d_call: NA; cdr3_nt: TGCAGCGTTGCCCACGAGGAGCGGGCCCACCTGGGCGCGCAGTTCTTC; cdr3_aa: CSVAHEERAHLGAQFF
j_call: TRBJ1-2; v_call: TRBV9; clone_size: few; cdr3_length: 15; d_call: TRBD1; cdr3_nt: TGTGCCAGCAGCGTAGAGGGACAGGGCCTCTATGGCTACACCTTC; cdr3_aa: CASSVEGQGLYGYTF
j_call: TRBJ2-3; v_call: TRBV5-1; clone_size: few; cdr3_length: 13; d_call: NA; cdr3_nt: TGCGCCCCCCGTACCGGTAGCACAGATACGCAGTATTTT; cdr3_aa: CAPRTGSTDTQYF
j_call: TRBJ1-4; v_call: TRBV30; clone_size: NA; cdr3_length: 12; d_call: NA; cdr3_nt: TGTGCCTGGAAGTTGGTGAATGAAAAACTGTTTTTT; cdr3_aa: CAWKLVNEKLFF
j_call: TRBJ2-3; v_call: TRBV2; clone_size: few; cdr3_length: 13; d_call: NA; cdr3_nt: TGTGCCAGCAAGGGTATTTCTTCAGATACGCAGTATTTT; cdr3_aa: CASKGISSDTQYF
j_call: TRBJ2-7; v_call: TRBV10-3; clone_size: NA; cdr3_length: 14; d_call: TRBD2; cdr3_nt: TGTGCCACTCGGGGGGGCGGGGTAACCTACGAGCAGTACTTC; cdr3_aa: CATRGGGVTYEQYF
j_call: TRBJ1-2; v_call: TRBV6-5; clone_size: NA; cdr3_length: 15; d_call: NA; cdr3_nt: TGTGCCAGCAGTTACGAGGGTCGCGGGAACTATGGCTACACCTTC; cdr3_aa: CASSYEGRGNYGYTF
j_call: TRBJ1-5; v_call: TRBV28; clone_size: NA; cdr3_length: 14; d_call: NA; cdr3_nt: TGTGCCAGCAGTTTCGCCCCTGGAAATCAGCCCCAGCATTTT; cdr3_aa: CASSFAPGNQPQHF
j_call: TRBJ1-2; v_call: TRBV7-2; clone_size: NA; cdr3_length: 15; d_call: NA; cdr3_nt: TGTGCCACCACCCTCCGGCCGGCCACTAACTATGGCTACACCTTC; cdr3_aa: CATTLRPATNYGYTF
j_call: TRBJ2-5; v_call: TRBV29-1; clone_size: NA; cdr3_length: 13; d_call: NA; cdr3_nt: TGCAGCGCCGCTGGGGGCCTGGGAGAGACCCAGTACTTC; cdr3_aa: CSAAGGLGETQYF
j_call: TRBJ2-2; v_call: TRBV5-4; clone_size: NA; cdr3_length: 15; d_call: TRBD2; cdr3_nt: TGTGCCAGCAGCCGGGATGGACTAGCGGCCGGGGAGCTGTTTTTT; cdr3_aa: CASSRDGLAAGELFF
j_call: TRBJ2-7; v_call: TRBV4-1; clone_size: NA; cdr3_length: 14; d_call: NA; cdr3_nt: TGCGCCAGCAGCCAAGTGGCGTCAGACTACGAGCAGTACTTC; cdr3_aa: CASSQVASDYEQYF
j_call: TRBJ2-1; v_call: TRBV12-3/TRBV12-4; clone_size: NA; cdr3_length: 14; d_call: NA; cdr3_nt: TGTGCCAGCACCCCTTCGAGGGTGGACAATGAGCAGTTCTTC; cdr3_aa: CASTPSRVDNEQFF
j_call: TRBJ2-1; v_call: TRBV28; clone_size: many; cdr3_length: 16; d_call: TRBD2; cdr3_nt: TGTGCCAGCACTGCTGTGGGACTAGCGGGAAGTAATGAGCAGTTCTTC; cdr3_aa: CASTAVGLAGSNEQFF
j_call: TRBJ1-4; v_call: TRBV30; clone_size: few; cdr3_length: 12; d_call: NA; cdr3_nt: TGTGCCGGAGATGGGGGACGCGAAAAACTGTTTTTT; cdr3_aa: CAGDGGREKLFF
j_call: TRBJ2-5; v_call: TRBV7-2; clone_size: few; cdr3_length: 14; d_call: NA; cdr3_nt: TGTGCCAGCAGCCCTCGGGCGCCGGGGGAGACCCAGTACTTC; cdr3_aa: CASSPRAPGETQYF
j_call: TRBJ2-3; v_call: TRBV4-3; clone_size: few; cdr3_length: 15; d_call: TRBD2; cdr3_nt: TGCGCCAGCAGCCAAGGAAGGACTAGCCCTGATACGCAGTATTTT; cdr3_aa: CASSQGRTSPDTQYF
j_call: TRBJ2-1; v_call: TRBV20-1; clone_size: few; cdr3_length: 15; d_call: TRBD2; cdr3_nt: TGCAGTGCTACACCGCGGACTAGCGGGAGTCGGGAGCAGTTCTTC; cdr3_aa: CSATPRTSGSREQFF
j_call: TRBJ2-1; v_call: TRBV2; clone_size: few; cdr3_length: 15; d_call: TRBD2; cdr3_nt: TGTGCCAGCAGTGAGATCGGCGGGAGGAAGGTTGAGCAGTTCTTC; cdr3_aa: CASSEIGGRKVEQFF
j_call: TRBJ2-1; v_call: TRBV7-3; clone_size: NA; cdr3_length: 15; d_call: NA; cdr3_nt: TGTGCCAGCAGCCTCACCCCTACAGGCTACAATGAGCAGTTCTTC; cdr3_aa: CASSLTPTGYNEQFF
j_call: TRBJ2-7; v_call: TRBV30; clone_size: NA; cdr3_length: 14; d_call: TRBD2; cdr3_nt: TGTGCCTGCCGGACTAGCGGGAGCCGATACGAGCAGTACTTC; cdr3_aa: CACRTSGSRYEQYF
j_call: TRBJ2-1; v_call: TRBV6-5; clone_size: many; cdr3_length: 14; d_call: TRBD2; cdr3_nt: TGTGCCAGCAGCCGACTAGCGGGCTCCTATGAGCAGTTCTTC; cdr3_aa: CASSRLAGSYEQFF
j_call: TRBJ2-5; v_call: TRBV28; clone_size: many; cdr3_length: 14; d_call: TRBD1; cdr3_nt: TGTGCCAGCAGCCTTAGACAGGGCCAAGAGACCCAGTACTTC; cdr3_aa: CASSLRQGQETQYF
j_call: TRBJ2-1; v_call: TRBV12-3/TRBV12-4; clone_size: few; cdr3_length: 13; d_call: NA; cdr3_nt: TGTGCCAGCAGTGTCGGACTTTACAATGAGCAGTTCTTC; cdr3_aa: CASSVGLYNEQFF
j_call: TRBJ2-7; v_call: TRBV15; clone_size: many; cdr3_length: 16; d_call: TRBD1; cdr3_nt: TGTGCCACCAGCCGGCGATTCTTAAGACAGGGAGATAGCCGGGACTTC; cdr3_aa: CATSRRFLRQGDSRDF
j_call: TRBJ1-6; v_call: TRBV5-6; clone_size: NA; cdr3_length: 15; d_call: NA; cdr3_nt: TGTGCCAGCAGCAACTTGGACAGAAACTCTCTACCCCTCCACTTT; cdr3_aa: CASSNLDRNSLPLHF
j_call: TRBJ1-1; v_call: TRBV29-1; clone_size: NA; cdr3_length: 13; d_call: TRBD1; cdr3_nt: TGCAGCGTCGGGGGACAGGGAACGGCTGAAGCTTTCTTT; cdr3_aa: CSVGGQGTAEAFF
j_call: TRBJ2-7; v_call: TRBV5-1; clone_size: few; cdr3_length: 16; d_call: TRBD2; cdr3_nt: TGCGCCAGCAGCTGGGGTCTAGCGGGAGCCCCCTACGAGCAGTACTTC; cdr3_aa: CASSWGLAGAPYEQYF
j_call: TRBJ2-3; v_call: TRBV4-2; clone_size: NA; cdr3_length: 16; d_call: NA; cdr3_nt: TGTGCCAGCAGCCACTTCGGGGGATCCCCCACAGATACGCAGTATTTT; cdr3_aa: CASSHFGGSPTDTQYF
j_call: TRBJ2-7; v_call: TRBV19; clone_size: NA; cdr3_length: 14; d_call: TRBD1; cdr3_nt: TGTGCCAGTTCGTGGACAGGGGGCGCGGGGGAGCAGTACTTC; cdr3_aa: CASSWTGGAGEQYF
j_call: TRBJ2-1; v_call: TRBV10-3; clone_size: few; cdr3_length: 16; d_call: TRBD2; cdr3_nt: TGTGCCATCAGCGAGGGACTAGCGGGCCACTACAATGAGCAGTTCTTC; cdr3_aa: CAISEGLAGHYNEQFF
j_call: TRBJ2-7; v_call: TRBV7-2; clone_size: few; cdr3_length: 13; d_call: NA; cdr3_nt: TGTGCCAGCAGCAGAGGGGGGGCATACGAGCAGTACTTC; cdr3_aa: CASSRGGAYEQYF
j_call: TRBJ2-5; v_call: TRBV20-1; clone_size: NA; cdr3_length: 17; d_call: TRBD1; cdr3_nt: TGCAGTGCTACGGACATCCCGGGACAGGGGTCTTCAGAGACCCAGTACTTC; cdr3_aa: CSATDIPGQGSSETQYF
j_call: TRBJ2-1; v_call: TRBV6-6; clone_size: few; cdr3_length: 17; d_call: NA; cdr3_nt: TGTGCCAGCAGTAACTCACAGGGATCGTCCTTTAGGGTTGAGCAGTTCTTC; cdr3_aa: CASSNSQGSSFRVEQFF
j_call: TRBJ2-2; v_call: TRBV3-1; clone_size: NA; cdr3_length: 14; d_call: NA; cdr3_nt: TGTGCCAGCAGCCAAGCAGGGATGGCCGGGGAGCTGTTTTTT; cdr3_aa: CASSQAGMAGELFF
j_call: TRBJ2-1; v_call: TRBV2; clone_size: few; cdr3_length: 14; d_call: TRBD1; cdr3_nt: TGTGCCAGCAGTCGGGACAGGGGTAAAAATGAGCAGTTCTTC; cdr3_aa: CASSRDRGKNEQFF
j_call: TRBJ1-5; v_call: TRBV28; clone_size: NA; cdr3_length: 15; d_call: TRBD1; cdr3_nt: TGTGCCAGCAGCCTCATAGGACAGGGACTTCAGCCCCAGCATTTT; cdr3_aa: CASSLIGQGLQPQHF
j_call: TRBJ1-5; v_call: TRBV7-9; clone_size: few; cdr3_length: 16; d_call: NA; cdr3_nt: TGTGCCAGCAGCTTTGCCGGGGGAACGAATAATCAGCCCCAGCATTTT; cdr3_aa: CASSFAGGTNNQPQHF
j_call: TRBJ2-5; v_call: TRBV6-6; clone_size: few; cdr3_length: 14; d_call: TRBD1; cdr3_nt: TGTGCCAGCAGCCGGGGACAGGGTCAAGAGACCCAGTACTTC; cdr3_aa: CASSRGQGQETQYF
j_call: TRBJ2-5; v_call: TRBV10-3; clone_size: few; cdr3_length: 13; d_call: NA; cdr3_nt: TGTGCCATCGGACAGACGCCCGAAGAGACCCAGTACTTC; cdr3_aa: CAIGQTPEETQYF
j_call: TRBJ2-2; v_call: TRBV29-1; clone_size: few; cdr3_length: 15; d_call: NA; cdr3_nt: TGCAGCGTTTTATCCAGCGGAAGGAACACCGGGGAGCTGTTTTTT; cdr3_aa: CSVLSSGRNTGELFF
j_call: TRBJ2-3; v_call: TRBV19; clone_size: few; cdr3_length: 14; d_call: NA; cdr3_nt: TGTGCCAGTAAGGCGGCAGACCGCACAGATACGCAGTATTTT; cdr3_aa: CASKAADRTDTQYF
j_call: TRBJ2-7; v_call: TRBV12-3/TRBV12-4; clone_size: few; cdr3_length: 13; d_call: NA; cdr3_nt: TGTGCCAGCAGTTTCCGAGCCTACTACGAGCAGTACTTC; cdr3_aa: CASSFRAYYEQYF
j_call: TRBJ2-5; v_call: TRBV12-5; clone_size: few; cdr3_length: 14; d_call: NA; cdr3_nt: TGTGCTAGTGGTTTGACTGGGATACAAGAGACCCAGTACTTC; cdr3_aa: CASGLTGIQETQYF
j_call: TRBJ2-1; v_call: TRBV30; clone_size: many; cdr3_length: 15; d_call: TRBD2; cdr3_nt: TGTGCCTGGAGTGTTCGCAGCGGGAGTATGAATGAGCAGTTCTTC; cdr3_aa: CAWSVRSGSMNEQFF
j_call: TRBJ2-5; v_call: TRBV5-1; clone_size: NA; cdr3_length: 20; d_call: TRBD1; cdr3_nt: TGCGCCAGCAGCTTGGCCTATACCGGACAGGGGCCACCCATACAAGAGACCCAGTACTTC; cdr3_aa: CASSLAYTGQGPPIQETQYF
j_call: TRBJ2-2; v_call: TRBV28; clone_size: NA; cdr3_length: 16; d_call: NA; cdr3_nt: TGTGCCAGCAGTTCAGCCACAGGGCGCGGCACCGGGGAGCTGTTTTTT; cdr3_aa: CASSSATGRGTGELFF